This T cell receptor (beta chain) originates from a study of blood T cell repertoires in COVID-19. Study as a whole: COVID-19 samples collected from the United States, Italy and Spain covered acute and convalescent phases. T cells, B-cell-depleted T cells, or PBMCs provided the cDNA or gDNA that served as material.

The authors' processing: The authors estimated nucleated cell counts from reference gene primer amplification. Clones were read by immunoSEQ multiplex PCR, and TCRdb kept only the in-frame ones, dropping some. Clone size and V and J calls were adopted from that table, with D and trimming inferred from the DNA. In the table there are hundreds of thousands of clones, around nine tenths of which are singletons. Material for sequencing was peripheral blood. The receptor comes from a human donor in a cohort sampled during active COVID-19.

The CDR3 DNA reads TGTGCCAGCAGCTTGGGGCACAACAGGGCTCCGAACACTGAAGCTTTCTTT. Translation gives CASSLGHNRAPNTEAFF. The V and J genes are TRBV5-6 and TRBJ1-1, with D tentatively TRBD1 (6 bases). The CDR3 length is 17 residues. Germline V gene data show CDR1 as SGHDT and CDR2 as YYEEEE. V lost 0 bases, J lost 1 base, and 16 bases lay in between.